This is a list of T cell receptor beta chains from one sample in a study of T-cell reconstitution after alpha-beta-depleted transplantation in children. Using its own MiXCR run on the PCR reads, TCRdb lists one record per CDR3 protein. The table has approximately 400,000 distinct CDR3 sequences, 11% seen once. Source: PBMCs from the stem cell graft donor, taken from the stem cell graft. The receptors originated from a human donor who donated a stem cell graft to a child with acute myeloid leukemia. CDR3s include the opening cysteine and the closing phenylalanine or tryptophan. Fields, in order: clone size, J gene, V gene, D gene, CDR3 protein, CDR3 DNA. The D gene is left open where the match is weak. A clone size is listed for some rows: how often the clone was seen (once, few, many), or a class if it is expanded.

many | TRBJ1-1 | TRBV11-2 | - | CASSRAGKNTEAFF | TGTGCCAGCAGCCGGGCGGGGAAGAACACTGAAGCTTTCTTT
many | TRBJ2-1 | TRBV12-3/TRBV12-4 | TRBD1 | CASKQDGQGVGEQFF | TGTGCCAGCAAGCAGGATGGACAGGGGGTGGGTGAGCAGTTCTTC
few | TRBJ2-7 | TRBV6-2/TRBV6-3 | - | CASTPRQGPNEQYF | TGTGCCAGCACTCCGAGGCAGGGGCCTAACGAGCAGTACTTC
many | TRBJ2-5 | TRBV29-1 | TRBD1 | CSVAGTGGYGTQYF | TGCAGCGTGGCCGGGACAGGGGGCTACGGGACCCAGTACTTC
few | TRBJ2-1 | TRBV12-3/TRBV12-4 | - | CATRPGHNEQFF | TGTGCCACCCGCCCAGGGCACAATGAGCAGTTCTTC
- | TRBJ1-6 | TRBV12-3/TRBV12-4 | TRBD1 | CASSEGGLDSPLHF | TGTGCCAGCAGCGAAGGGGGCTTGGATTCACCCCTCCACTTT
few | TRBJ2-1 | TRBV6-2/TRBV6-3 | TRBD2 | CASSPPVAGAFEQFF | TGTGCCAGCAGCCCCCCGGTAGCGGGAGCTTTTGAGCAGTTCTTC
- | TRBJ2-3 | TRBV3-1 | TRBD1 | CASSQGTGADTQYF | TGTGCCAGCAGCCAAGGTACAGGGGCAGATACGCAGTATTTT
few | TRBJ2-1 | TRBV19 | - | CASSIAVNRDEQFF | TGTGCCAGTAGTATAGCGGTTAACAGGGATGAGCAGTTCTTC
- | TRBJ1-5 | TRBV5-1 | TRBD1 | CASSSAGTGNQPQHF | TGCGCCAGCAGCTCTGCCGGGACAGGCAATCAGCCCCAGCATTTT
- | TRBJ2-1 | TRBV7-9 | TRBD2 | CASSGGAQDNEQFF | TGTGCCAGCTCGGGAGGGGCCCAAGACAATGAGCAGTTCTTC
few | TRBJ2-1 | TRBV24-1 | TRBD2 | CATSDPQAGVYEQFF | TGTGCCACCAGTGACCCTCAAGCGGGGGTTTATGAGCAGTTCTTC
many | TRBJ1-1 | TRBV12-3/TRBV12-4 | - | CASSLSPGFYTEAFF | TGTGCCAGCAGTTTAAGTCCGGGGTTTTACACTGAAGCTTTCTTT
few | TRBJ2-4 | TRBV12-3/TRBV12-4 | TRBD2 | CASSFFGRDGDIQYF | TGTGCCAGCAGTTTTTTCGGGAGGGATGGGGACATTCAGTACTTC
- | TRBJ2-3 | TRBV7-2 | - | CASSSPGAREADTQYF | TGTGCCAGCAGCTCCCCCGGGGCACGGGAAGCGGATACGCAGTATTTT
few | TRBJ1-5 | TRBV11-2 | - | CASSLNPEGPYSNQPQHF | TGTGCCAGCAGCCTCAACCCGGAGGGCCCATATAGCAATCAGCCCCAGCATTTT
many | TRBJ1-6 | TRBV7-2 | - | CASSDDSSYNSPLHF | TGTGCCAGCAGTGACGACAGCTCCTATAATTCACCCCTCCACTTT
many | TRBJ2-5 | TRBV3-2 | - | CASSQGGASGQETQYF | TGTGCCAGCAGCCAAGGAGGCGCTAGCGGTCAAGAGACCCAGTACTTC
- | TRBJ2-7 | TRBV5-8 | TRBD2 | CASSLWLAGGYSYEQYF | TGTGCCAGCAGCTTGTGGCTAGCGGGAGGCTACTCCTACGAGCAGTACTTC
many | TRBJ2-5 | TRBV5-1 | TRBD2 | CASRKRGDQETQYF | TGCGCCAGCAGAAAGCGGGGGGACCAAGAGACCCAGTACTTC